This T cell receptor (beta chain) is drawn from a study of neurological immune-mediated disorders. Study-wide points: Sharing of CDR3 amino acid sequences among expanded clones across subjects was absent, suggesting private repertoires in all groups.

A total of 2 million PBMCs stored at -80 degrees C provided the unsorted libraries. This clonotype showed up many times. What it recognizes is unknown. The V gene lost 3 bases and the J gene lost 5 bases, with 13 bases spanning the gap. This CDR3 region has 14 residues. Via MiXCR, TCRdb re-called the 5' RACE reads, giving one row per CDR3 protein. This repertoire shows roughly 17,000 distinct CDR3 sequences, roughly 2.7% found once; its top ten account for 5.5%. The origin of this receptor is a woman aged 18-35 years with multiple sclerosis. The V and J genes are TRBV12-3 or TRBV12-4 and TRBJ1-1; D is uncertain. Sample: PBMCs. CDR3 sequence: CASSFSGRTTEAFF. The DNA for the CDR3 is TGTGCCAGCAGTTTCTCCGGGAGGACGACTGAAGCTTTCTTT.